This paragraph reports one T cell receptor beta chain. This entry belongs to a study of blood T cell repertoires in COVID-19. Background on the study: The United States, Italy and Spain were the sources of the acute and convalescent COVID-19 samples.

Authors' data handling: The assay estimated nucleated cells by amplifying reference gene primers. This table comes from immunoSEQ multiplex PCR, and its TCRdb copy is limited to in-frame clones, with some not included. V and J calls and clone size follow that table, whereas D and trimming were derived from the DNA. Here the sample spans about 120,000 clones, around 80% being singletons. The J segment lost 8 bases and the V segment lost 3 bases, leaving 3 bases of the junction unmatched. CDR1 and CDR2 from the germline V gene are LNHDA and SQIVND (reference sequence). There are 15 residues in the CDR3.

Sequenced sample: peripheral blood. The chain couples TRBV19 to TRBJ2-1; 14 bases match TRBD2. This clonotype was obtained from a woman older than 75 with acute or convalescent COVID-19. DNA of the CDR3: TGTGCCAGTAGTATGGGGACTAGCGGGGGTGATGAGCAGTTCTTC. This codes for CASSMGTSGGDEQFF. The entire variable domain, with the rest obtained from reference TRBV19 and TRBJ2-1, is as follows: DGGITQSPKYLFRKEGQNVTLSCEQNLNHDAMYWYRQDPGQGLRLIYYSQIVNDFQKGDIAEGYSVSREKKESFPLTVTSAQKNPTAFYLCASSMGTSGGDEQFFGPGTRLTVL.